This T cell receptor beta chain was captured by sequencing in a study of Graves' ophthalmopathy and Graves' hyperthyroidism (dated by TCRdb to 2017 to 2018). Regarding the research as a whole: Peripheral blood was collected at initial diagnosis, prior to any treatment. The study used signatures of the TCR beta repertoire to tell Graves' ophthalmopathy apart from Graves' hyperthyroidism and to predict which patients would progress to ophthalmopathy. An independent validation cohort was composed of roughly 19 hyperthyroidism patients and 15 to 17 patients who later progressed from hyperthyroidism to ophthalmopathy. In total, some 140 blood samples were TCR-sequenced: around 42 ophthalmopathy, some 75 hyperthyroidism and approximately 17 hyperthyroidism-to-ophthalmopathy patients. In roughly 6 hyperthyroidism patients, T-cell repertoires of thyroid tissue and blood were compared. Following sample collection, hyperthyroidism patients were given methimazole at a starting dose of 30 mg daily, and ophthalmopathy patients were given high-dose intravenous methylprednisolone. To explore V-J signatures that distinguish ophthalmopathy from hyperthyroidism, a discovery set of around 100 patients was enrolled, made up of around 40 with ophthalmopathy and 57 with stable hyperthyroidism. Findings and caveats that apply to the study as a whole: In cross-validation, the 13-signature model distinguished ophthalmopathy from stable hyperthyroidism with approximately 90% sensitivity and 81.08% specificity, while in the test set the corresponding values were around 79% and 71%. No statistical method was used to set the sample size in advance, and the investigators knew which group each participant was assigned to. In validation, the model predicted ophthalmopathy progression with over 60% sensitivity and about 77% specificity; around twelve predicted patients were CT-confirmed with GO in a median of 6.5 months. Most of the expanded thyroid clonotypes with a frequency above 0.001 were also detected in blood, and it was suggested that the thyroid immune response may be reflected by blood repertoires.

This clonotype was counted ten times or more. No cognate antigen has been identified for it. No per-base quality is available; no much larger clone lies one base away. Ophthalmopathy patients had moderately to severely active disease, Clinical Activity Score of at least 3, NOSPECS grade of at least 4, and disease duration under 3 months. Patients were excluded if they had other autoimmune diseases, uncontrolled infections, pregnancy or lactation. Diagnosis was based on clinical symptoms, serum thyroxine, TRAb, thyroid ultrasound and orbital computed tomography. Using Ficoll-Paque density gradient centrifugation, PBMCs were isolated from 8.5 to 10 ml of fresh peripheral blood. Total RNA was extracted using Trizol reagent, and RNA quality was checked on an Agilent 2100 Bioanalyzer. The germline V gene yields SGHRS for CDR1 and YFSETQ for CDR2. V and J lose 0 bases and 7 bases, and a span of 16 bases separates them. CDR3 length: 15 amino acids, cysteine to phenylalanine. Only CDR3 DNA is held: 45 bases, read in frame from base 1.

For repertoire sequencing, TCR beta CDR3 regions were amplified from RNA transcripts. The first round was an RT-PCR using HTBI primers with the Qiagen OneStep RT-PCR kit, and this first round was followed by a second-round multiplex PCR, then size selection and purification. Libraries were sequenced paired-end with 100 bp reads on an Illumina HiSeq2000. The source study handled its data this way. SOAPnuke was used for read processing, and reads with adapters, uncalled bases, a mean Phred below 15, or no exact constant-primer or identifier match were discarded. High-quality paired reads were merged with COPE v1.2.5. Clonotypes were defined as unique nucleotide sequences and were aligned to IMGT TRB V, D and J references using MiTCR v1.1. The analysis was limited to V-J combinations with a frequency above 0.0001, which together covered 99% to 99.2% of the repertoires. For each V-J combination, a TCR clonal expansion and chaos score was defined as the ratio of F50 clonal expansion to chaos observed in the TCRdist matrix. Features were reduced by Welch's t-statistics and random forest to around 13 V-J combinations, which fed a naive Bayes classifier. Thyroid-blood repertoire similarity was quantified with the Morisita-Horn index. TCRdb's own reprocessing of the public reads used fastp at Q25 and MiXCR and kept productive beta chains. One record per CDR3 amino acid sequence lists the most common genes and DNA. TCRdb assigned the V and J calls; the authors' analysis was not used. Present in this sample are 300,000 or so distinct CDR3 sequences, about a sixth of which were seen just once. 9% to 15% of the sample comes from the top ten.

The chain is assembled from TRBV5-1 and TRBJ1-1; the D gene is perhaps TRBD1, on 5 matching bases. The receptor was isolated from an adult man with Graves' ophthalmopathy. Sequencing was done on a sample of peripheral blood. The CDR3 sequence is CASSLGRDYILEAFF. The DNA sequence follows: TGCGCCAGCAGCTTGGGTCGGGACTACATTCTTGAAGCTTTCTTT.